Included here is one T cell receptor (beta chain) sequence, with context. V dropped 5 bases and J dropped 4 bases, with 6 bases sitting between them. Looked up from germline, CDR1 is MDHEN and CDR2 is SYDVKM. The CDR3 is 12 residues long. Clones were sequenced by immunoSEQ multiplex PCR, and TCRdb holds only the in-frame ones, with some missing. The repertoire holds under 65,000 clones, with approximately 95% as singletons. The clonotype originates from a man aged 40-49 years with rheumatoid arthritis. Sequencing used PBMCs. The chain couples TRBV28 to TRBJ2-1; D call uncertain. The CDR3 loop is CASSHDYNEQFF. CDR3 in DNA: TGTGCCAGCAGTCATGATTACAATGAGCAGTTCTTC.